This T cell receptor (beta chain) came from a study of blood T cell repertoires in COVID-19. Study at large: The origin of the acute and convalescent COVID-19 samples was the United States, Italy and Spain. PBMCs, B-cell-depleted T cells, or T cells were the source of the cDNA or gDNA that made up the material.

Trimming took 4 bases from V and 4 from J, leaving 15 bases between them. This CDR3 has 15 amino acids. CDR1 KGHSH and CDR2 LQKENI come from the germline V gene. The table came from immunoSEQ multiplex PCR; TCRdb's copy has only in-frame clones and leaves some out. The table includes over 400,000 clones, approximately 83% detected once. This TCR was sampled from a human donor in a cohort sampled during active COVID-19. Input material: peripheral blood. The rearrangement joins TRBV18 to TRBJ2-3, with D possibly TRBD2 on 6 matching bases. CDR3 sequence reads: CASSRLAPFADTQYF. CDR3 DNA sequence: TGTGCCAGCTCACGTCTAGCGCCCTTTGCAGATACGCAGTATTTT.